A selection of T cell receptor beta chains follows, all from one sample in a study of OX40 agonist ivuxolimab in advanced cancers. TCRdb's copy holds only in-frame clones and misses some; the assay was immunoSEQ multiplex PCR. The sample records 85,000 to 130,000 clones, approximately 90% being singletons. This specimen consisted of CD4+ or CD8+ T cells sorted from blood, obtained in a trial of the OX40 agonist ivuxolimab. These receptors originate from an adult with an advanced solid tumor such as melanoma, head and neck, liver or kidney cancer. The CDR3 runs from the conserved cysteine through the conserved F or W. The order of the fields is V gene, D gene, J gene, clone size, CDR3 protein, CDR3 DNA. A D gene is named only where the DNA matches it firmly. Some rows mark clone size as missing; the rest say once, few, many or name a class of expanded clone.

V: TRBV7-9
D: TRBD1
J: TRBJ2-3
size: -
CDR3: CASSSGTGDSDTQYF
DNA: TGTGCCAGCAGCTCGGGGACAGGGGATTCGGATACGCAGTATTTT

V: TRBV19
D: -
J: TRBJ2-4
size: -
CDR3: CASKEGSLAKNIQYF
DNA: TGTGCCAGTAAAGAAGGGTCACTAGCCAAAAACATTCAGTACTTC

V: TRBV12-5
D: -
J: TRBJ1-4
size: -
CDR3: CASDRRGLSATNEKLFF
DNA: TGTGCTAGTGACCGGCGGGGGCTGTCTGCAACTAATGAAAAACTGTTTTTT

V: TRBV7-2
D: -
J: TRBJ1-3
size: once
CDR3: CASSLEGHTIYF
DNA: TGTGCCAGCAGCTTAGAAGGGCACACCATATATTTT

V: TRBV21-1
D: -
J: TRBJ2-3
size: -
CDR3: CASSNRTSRLTDTQYF
DNA: TGTGCCAGCAGCAATAGGACTAGCCGTCTCACAGATACGCAGTATTTT

V: TRBV19
D: TRBD1
J: TRBJ1-4
size: -
CDR3: CASSSGGKTEKLFF
DNA: TGTGCCAGTAGTTCAGGGGGCAAGACTGAAAAACTGTTTTTT

V: TRBV19
D: TRBD1
J: TRBJ2-4
size: -
CDR3: CATRQGSSAKNIQYF
DNA: TGTGCCACGCGACAGGGATCCAGTGCCAAAAACATTCAGTACTTC

V: TRBV7-2
D: -
J: TRBJ1-2
size: -
CDR3: CASSLDTF
DNA: TGTGCCAGCAGCTTAGACACCTTC

V: TRBV7-2
D: TRBD1
J: TRBJ1-5
size: once
CDR3: CASSWTGGGNQPQHF
DNA: TGTGCCAGCAGCTGGACAGGGGGCGGGAATCAGCCCCAGCATTTT

V: TRBV6-6
D: -
J: TRBJ1-4
size: -
CDR3: CASSYSRTEREKLFF
DNA: TGTGCCAGCAGTTACTCACGGACAGAGCGTGAAAAACTGTTTTTT

V: TRBV7-2
D: -
J: TRBJ2-1
size: once
CDR3: CASSLEGRGDEQFF
DNA: TGTGCCAGCAGCTTAGAGGGCAGGGGTGATGAGCAGTTCTTC

V: TRBV4-2
D: -
J: TRBJ2-7
size: once
CDR3: CASSQDLGSYEQYF
DNA: TGTGCCAGCAGCCAAGATTTAGGCAGCTACGAGCAGTACTTC

V: TRBV7-9
D: -
J: TRBJ1-2
size: -
CDR3: CASSPAGVYYGYTF
DNA: TGTGCCAGCAGCCCCGCGGGGGTGTACTATGGCTACACCTTC

V: TRBV18
D: -
J: TRBJ2-7
size: -
CDR3: CASSHVNSYEQYF
DNA: TGTGCCAGCTCACACGTGAATTCCTACGAGCAGTACTTC

V: TRBV10-1
D: TRBD1
J: TRBJ2-1
size: -
CDR3: CASSREFGTGRSNEQFF
DNA: TGCGCCAGCAGCCGGGAATTTGGGACAGGGAGGTCAAATGAGCAGTTCTTC

V: TRBV6-6
D: TRBD2
J: TRBJ2-7
size: medium-sized
CDR3: CASTITLAGGSYEQYF
DNA: TGTGCCAGCACCATTACTTTAGCGGGGGGATCCTACGAGCAGTACTTC

V: TRBV5-1
D: -
J: TRBJ2-5
size: -
CDR3: CASSSDGGRPQETQYF
DNA: TGCGCCAGCAGCTCCGACGGGGGCAGACCCCAAGAGACCCAGTACTTC

V: TRBV19
D: -
J: TRBJ2-5
size: -
CDR3: CASSKEVQETQYF
DNA: TGTGCCAGTAGCAAGGAGGTCCAAGAGACCCAGTACTTC

V: TRBV28
D: -
J: TRBJ2-1
size: -
CDR3: CASSLYNEQFF
DNA: TGTGCCAGCAGTTTGTACAATGAGCAGTTCTTC

V: TRBV7-6
D: TRBD1
J: TRBJ2-7
size: -
CDR3: CASSRDRVNEQYF
DNA: TGTGCCAGCAGCCGGGACAGGGTTAACGAGCAGTACTTC

V: TRBV28
D: -
J: TRBJ1-3
size: -
CDR3: CAILGKGNTIYF
DNA: TGTGCCATCCTCGGAAAGGGAAACACCATATATTTT

V: TRBV10-3
D: -
J: TRBJ2-7
size: -
CDR3: CATLAGQGDEQYF
DNA: TGTGCCACCCTGGCGGGTCAAGGTGACGAGCAGTACTTC

V: TRBV7-2
D: TRBD1
J: TRBJ1-1
size: -
CDR3: CASSLGRTGSFAFF
DNA: TGTGCCAGCAGCCTCGGTCGGACAGGGTCTTTTGCTTTCTTT

V: TRBV6-5
D: TRBD1
J: TRBJ2-7
size: -
CDR3: CASSGQGPYEQYF
DNA: TGTGCCAGCAGTGGACAGGGTCCCTACGAGCAGTACTTC

V: TRBV6-1
D: TRBD1
J: TRBJ2-7
size: -
CDR3: CATSPGQGPEQYF
DNA: TGTGCCACTTCACCGGGACAGGGGCCCGAGCAGTACTTC